This is a list of T cell receptor beta chains from one sample in a study of monozygotic twins with inflammatory bowel disease. With the 5' RACE reads reprocessed, TCRdb shows one record per CDR3 protein and no DNA. The table counts 300,000 to 350,000 distinct CDR3 sequences; over 2% lies in the top ten. Sequenced input: blood. These receptors were collected from a human donor with ulcerative colitis or Crohn's disease, or a healthy co-twin of an affected twin (not recorded which). CDR3s include the opening cysteine and the closing phenylalanine or tryptophan.

V	length	J	CDR3
TRBV10-3	14	TRBJ1-5	CAISELDSNQPQHF
TRBV5-1	13	TRBJ2-2	CASSFGGAGELFF
TRBV2	11	TRBJ2-1	CAGKGYNEQFF
TRBV6-6	13	TRBJ2-1	CASSYSNGDEQFF
TRBV20-1	14	TRBJ2-5	CSALPGQGRETQYF
TRBV20-1	14	TRBJ2-7	CSAQLSGTGYEQYF
TRBV6-6	13	TRBJ2-6	CAGRRSGANVLTF
TRBV7-9	11	TRBJ2-3	CASRRTGAEYF
TRBV29-1	15	TRBJ2-6	CSVEDRGLGANVLTF
TRBV3-1	14	TRBJ1-2	CASSQTGDGHGYTF
TRBV20-1	13	TRBJ2-1	CSAPLGPNDEQFF
TRBV4-3	16	TRBJ2-5	CASSHSDALGDGTQYF
TRBV29-1	13	TRBJ2-1	CSGRDSPTDEQFF
TRBV3-1	17	TRBJ2-5	CASSQGSSGGRLETQYF
TRBV28	15	TRBJ2-3	CASTSSGTSTDTQYF
TRBV6-1	15	TRBJ1-2	CASGPRTGTNYGYTF
TRBV20-1	15	TRBJ2-3	CSAPHGTHPTDTQYF
TRBV6-5	16	TRBJ2-1	CASSYSNLAGGNEQFF
TRBV7-8	14	TRBJ2-1	CASKTRGIDNEQFF
TRBV20-1	15	TRBJ1-6	CSAAGTQPYNSPLHF
TRBV7-9	14	TRBJ1-1	CASSAATGSTEAFF
TRBV28	13	TRBJ1-2	CASSLKATYGYTF
TRBV15	17	TRBJ2-5	CATSRDGTSGGAETQYF
TRBV9	14	TRBJ1-2	CASSPQDGLYGYTF
TRBV10-2	15	TRBJ1-2	CATTPGTGRTGGYTF
TRBV11-2	13	TRBJ2-1	CASSPLRGYEQFF
TRBV20-1	14	TRBJ2-2	CSARTSGSLRELFF
TRBV7-9	13	TRBJ2-7	CASSGGQSYEQYF
TRBV4-3	14	TRBJ2-7	CACSQDATSYEQYF
TRBV2	15	TRBJ1-5	CASSERQGRNQPQHF
TRBV11-2	14	TRBJ2-7	CASNRVSGRGGQYF
TRBV20-1	17	TRBJ2-1	CSAFPLADRSPYNEQFF
TRBV20-1	12	TRBJ2-4	CSASGGADIQYF
TRBV12-3/TRBV12-4	12	TRBJ1-4	CASQLRGEKLFF
TRBV19	15	TRBJ1-2	CATTSWAGSFYGYTF
TRBV10-3	13	TRBJ1-1	CAIKGQVWTEAFF
TRBV5-1	13	TRBJ1-2	CASSFDVDYGYTF
TRBV20-1	17	TRBJ1-1	CSARDYAGLAPNTEAFF
TRBV2	13	TRBJ2-1	CASRDNSYNEQFF
TRBV20-1	11	TRBJ1-1	CSARGYPEAFF
TRBV9	16	TRBJ1-3	CASSVVPADSGNTIYF
TRBV4-1	16	TRBJ2-1	CASSGSKGDLTRVQFF
TRBV12-3/TRBV12-4	15	TRBJ1-5	CASSILGQGSQPQHF
TRBV6-2/TRBV6-3	11	TRBJ2-5	CAIGRRQTQYF
TRBV10-3	14	TRBJ2-3	CATRPASSTDTQYF
TRBV5-1	15	TRBJ2-2	CASSLAGSNTGELFF
TRBV10-3	15	TRBJ2-3	CAISVIVEDTDTQYF
TRBV7-2	14	TRBJ2-6	CASSPGPGANVLTF
TRBV7-9	15	TRBJ2-1	CASSPPELSLNEQFF
TRBV7-2	14	TRBJ1-2	CASIPGGGAGGYTF
TRBV7-9	15	TRBJ1-5	CASSPGVSSNQPQHF
TRBV7-2	15	TRBJ1-2	CASSLRQGIDYGYTF
TRBV7-6	16	TRBJ2-3	CASSHGRGGRTDTQYF
TRBV5-1	15	TRBJ1-5	CASNGSQGGTQPQHF
TRBV12-3/TRBV12-4	15	TRBJ2-4	CASSLRGPGNDIQYF
TRBV28	18	TRBJ2-2	CASSFARKGSSITGELFF